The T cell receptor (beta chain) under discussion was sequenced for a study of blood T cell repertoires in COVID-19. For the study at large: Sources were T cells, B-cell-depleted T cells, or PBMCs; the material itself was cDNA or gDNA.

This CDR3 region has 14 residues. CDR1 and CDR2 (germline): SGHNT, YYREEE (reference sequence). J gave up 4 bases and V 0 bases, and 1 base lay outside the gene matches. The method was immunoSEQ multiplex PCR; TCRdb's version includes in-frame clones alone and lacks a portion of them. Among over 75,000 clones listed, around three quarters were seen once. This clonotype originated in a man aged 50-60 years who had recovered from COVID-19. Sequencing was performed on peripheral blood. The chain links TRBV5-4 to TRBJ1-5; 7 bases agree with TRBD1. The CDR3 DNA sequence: TGTGCCAGCAGCTTGGAGGGACAGAATCAGCCCCAGCATTTT. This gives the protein CASSLEGQNQPQHF.